This T cell receptor beta chain was sequenced in a study of T cells in Graves' hyperthyroidism and ophthalmopathy. As for the study in general: Peripheral blood was obtained at initial diagnosis, preceding any treatment.

Findings and limits, study-wide: Ophthalmopathy was identified by the model a median about seven months ahead of onset.

Active moderate-to-severe ophthalmopathy, Clinical Activity Score at least 3, NOSPECS at least 4, under 3 months' duration. Any patient presenting with uncontrolled infection, other autoimmune disease, pregnancy or lactation was left out. This clonotype was counted a few times. Its target is not known. Germline-derived CDR1 and CDR2 are SGHNT and YENEEA. This CDR3 has 14 amino acids. V trimming: 6 bases; J trimming: 2 bases; junction bases outside the gene matches: 6. Researchers amplified the TCR beta CDR3 regions from RNA transcripts. When the TCR CDR3 underwent first-round RT-PCR, the HTBI primer set was used. MiXCR, applied by TCRdb to the multiplex PCR reads, yields one record per CDR3 protein. The data hold 550,000 to 600,000 distinct CDR3 sequences, with 14% observed a single time.

The clonotype comes from a young woman with Graves' ophthalmopathy. Sequences were obtained from blood. The chain employs TRBV11-3 and TRBJ2-5, with 7 positions matching TRBD1. The CDR3 DNA sequence: TGTGCCAGCAGGACCCGGGACAGACAAGAGACCCAGTACTTC. Protein product: CASRTRDRQETQYF.